The 7 T cell receptor beta chains below all came from one sample that was sequenced in a study of intratumoral heterogeneity in liver cancer. Produced via immunoSEQ multiplex PCR; TCRdb's table is partial and in-frame only. The sample has over 5,000 clones; under 60% are singletons. Multiple geographically separated regions of the hepatocellular carcinoma nodule were sampled separately. The material sequenced was tumor tissue, taken before any cancer treatment. Every receptor here comes from a man in his 70s with hepatocellular carcinoma.

This clone was found a few times. The V call is TRBV15, the J call TRBJ1-4, with 7 bases aligning to TRBD1. The length of the CDR3 is 15 residues. Germline V gene data show CDR1 as LNHNV and CDR2 as YYDKDF (reference sequence). Trimming at V came to 1 base and at J to 6 bases, leaving 5 bases not matched to a gene. The chain's CDR3 is CATSRGAGGDEKLFF. CDR3 nucleotide sequence: TGTGCCACCAGCAGAGGGGCAGGGGGAGATGAAAAACTGTTTTTT.

This clone came up once. This chain uses TRBV15 with TRBJ1-1, with D perhaps matching TRBD1 (6 bases). This CDR3 contains 14 residues. The ends were cut back, 5 bases at V and 1 base at J, with 11 bases in the middle. Germline V CDR1 and CDR2: LNHNV, YYDKDF (reference sequence). CDR3 nucleotides: TGTGCCACCAGCCTCAGGGGACCGAACACTGAAGCTTTCTTT. This sequence encodes CATSLRGPNTEAFF.

The chain couples TRBV5-1 to TRBJ1-6; no reliable D call. Germline V gene lookup returns CDR1 SGHRS and CDR2 YFSETQ. The germline V and J ends were trimmed by 1 base and 9 bases, with 8 bases remaining between them. This CDR3 region has 13 residues. As DNA, the CDR3 is TGCGCCAGCAGCTTGAGAGAAGGTTCACCCCTCCACTTT. Translating it yields CASSLREGSPLHF.

This rearrangement joins TRBV20-1 to TRBJ2-1; D gene uncertain. The germline V and J ends were trimmed by 1 base and 9 bases, with 7 bases remaining between them. CDR3 length: 11 amino acids. Germline V CDR1 and CDR2: DFQATT, SNEGSKA (reference sequence). CDR3 bases: TGCAGTGCTAGAGTTTTTAGTGAGCAGTTCTTC. This gives the protein CSARVFSEQFF.

V usage is TRBV5-8 and J usage is TRBJ1-1; 7 nucleotides line up with TRBD1. CDR3 size: 16 residues. Trimming removed 5 bases from V and 1 base from J; junction bases left unmatched: 11. The germline V gene encodes CDR1 SGHTS and CDR2 YDEGEE. As DNA, the CDR3 is TGTGCCAGCAGGTACGCGGGACAGCCCGGGAACACTGAAGCTTTCTTT. Translated, it gives CASRYAGQPGNTEAFF.

This clone was seen a few times. V usage is TRBV5-4 and J usage is TRBJ1-5, with 10 bases that match TRBD1. Unmatched junction bases numbered 8, after V lost 5 bases and J lost 0 bases. Germline-derived CDR1 and CDR2 are SGHNT and YYREEE (reference sequence). The CDR3 is 17 amino acids. CDR3 sequence (DNA): TGTGCCAGCAGTACGCCGGGACAGGGGTATAGCAATCAGCCCCAGCATTTT. The encoded protein is CASSTPGQGYSNQPQHF.

This sequence joins TRBV4-3 and TRBJ2-1; 8 nucleotides line up with TRBD2. The CDR3 is 15 amino acids. From germline, CDR1 is LGHNA and CDR2 YSLEER. V gave up 4 bases and J gave up 9 bases; unmatched junction bases: 11. CDR3 loop: CASSPTAGLGPEQFF. In DNA form, the CDR3 reads TGCGCCAGCAGCCCGACAGCGGGACTAGGGCCTGAGCAGTTCTTC.